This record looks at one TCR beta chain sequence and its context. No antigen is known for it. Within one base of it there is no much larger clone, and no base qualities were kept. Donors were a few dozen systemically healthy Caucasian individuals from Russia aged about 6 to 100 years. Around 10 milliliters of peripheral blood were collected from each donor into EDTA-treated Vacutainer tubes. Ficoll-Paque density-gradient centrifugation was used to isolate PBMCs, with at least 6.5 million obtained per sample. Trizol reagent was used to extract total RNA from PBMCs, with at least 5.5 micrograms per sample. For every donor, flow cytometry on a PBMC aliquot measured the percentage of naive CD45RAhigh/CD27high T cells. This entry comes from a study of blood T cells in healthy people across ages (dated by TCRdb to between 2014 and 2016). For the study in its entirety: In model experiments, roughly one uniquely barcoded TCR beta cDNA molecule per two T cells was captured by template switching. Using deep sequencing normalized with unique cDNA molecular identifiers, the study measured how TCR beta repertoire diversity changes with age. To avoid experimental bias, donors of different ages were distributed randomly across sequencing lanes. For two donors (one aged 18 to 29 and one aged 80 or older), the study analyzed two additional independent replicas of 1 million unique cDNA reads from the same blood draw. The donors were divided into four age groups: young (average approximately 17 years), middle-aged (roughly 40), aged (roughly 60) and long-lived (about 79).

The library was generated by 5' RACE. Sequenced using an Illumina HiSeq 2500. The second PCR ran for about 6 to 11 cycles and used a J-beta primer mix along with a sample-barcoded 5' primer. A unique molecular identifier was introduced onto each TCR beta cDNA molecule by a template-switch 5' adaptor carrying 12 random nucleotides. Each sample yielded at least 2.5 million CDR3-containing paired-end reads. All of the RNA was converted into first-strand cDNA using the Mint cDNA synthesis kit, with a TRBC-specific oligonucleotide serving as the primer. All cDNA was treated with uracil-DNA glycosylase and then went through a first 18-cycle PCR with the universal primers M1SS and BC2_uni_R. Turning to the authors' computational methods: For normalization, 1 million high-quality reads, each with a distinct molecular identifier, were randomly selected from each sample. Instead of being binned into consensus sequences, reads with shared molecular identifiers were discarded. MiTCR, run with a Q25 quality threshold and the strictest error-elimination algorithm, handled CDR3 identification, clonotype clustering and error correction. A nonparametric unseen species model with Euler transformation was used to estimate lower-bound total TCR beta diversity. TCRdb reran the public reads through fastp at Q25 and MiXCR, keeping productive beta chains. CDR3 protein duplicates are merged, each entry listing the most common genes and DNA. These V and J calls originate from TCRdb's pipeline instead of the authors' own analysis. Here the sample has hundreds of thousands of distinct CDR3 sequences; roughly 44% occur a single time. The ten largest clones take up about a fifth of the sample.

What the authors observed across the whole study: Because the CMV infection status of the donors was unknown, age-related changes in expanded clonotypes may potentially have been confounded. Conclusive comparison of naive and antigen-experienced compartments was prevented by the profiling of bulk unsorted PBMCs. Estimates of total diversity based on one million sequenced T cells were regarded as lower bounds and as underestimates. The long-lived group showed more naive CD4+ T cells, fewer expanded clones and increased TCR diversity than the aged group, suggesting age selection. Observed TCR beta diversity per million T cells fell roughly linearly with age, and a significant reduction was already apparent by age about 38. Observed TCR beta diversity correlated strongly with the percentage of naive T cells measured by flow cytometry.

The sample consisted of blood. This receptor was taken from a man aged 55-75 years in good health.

The DNA reads as follows: TGTGCCAGCAGTTACTCGTTCATCAGACAGGGGTTTTACGAGCAGTACTTC. It translates to CASSYSFIRQGFYEQYF. In this chain, TRBV6-2 or TRBV6-3 is recombined with TRBJ2-7; the junction holds 8 bases that match TRBD1. The CDR3 measures 17 amino acids from cysteine to phenylalanine. Only the CDR3 region is kept as DNA, spanning 51 bases read in frame from base 1. V and J are trimmed by 0 bases and 4 bases, and the gene matches miss 11 bases of the junction. Looking up the germline V gene yields CDR1 MNHEY and CDR2 SVGEGT.